Below, one TCR beta chain is given with its context. The source of the sample is a study of T cell changes during pregnancy in multiple sclerosis. The germline CDR1 and CDR2 sequences are SGDLS and YYNGEE. V lost 3 bases and J lost 5; bases outside the gene matches: 11. The CDR3 has 15 amino acids. Here immunoSEQ multiplex PCR was the method, and the copy in TCRdb shows in-frame clones only, minus some. Of just under 65,000 clones listed, 91% are singletons. The sequencing used peripheral blood, collected in the third trimester of pregnancy. The clonotype comes from a female donor in good health, enrolled as a control in a pregnancy study. The chain uses TRBV9 and TRBJ2-7; the match to TRBD1 covers 7 bases. This chain's CDR3 is CASSAEGQSIDEQYF. The CDR3 DNA reads as TGTGCCAGCAGCGCCGAGGGACAGTCAATCGACGAGCAGTACTTC. The full variable domain, with the rest looked up from reference TRBV9 and TRBJ2-7, is DSGVTQTPKHLITATGQRVTLRCSPRSGDLSVYWYQQSLDQGLQFLIQYYNGEERAKGNILERFSAQQFPDLHSELNLSSLELGDSALYFCASSAEGQSIDEQYFGPGTRLTVT.